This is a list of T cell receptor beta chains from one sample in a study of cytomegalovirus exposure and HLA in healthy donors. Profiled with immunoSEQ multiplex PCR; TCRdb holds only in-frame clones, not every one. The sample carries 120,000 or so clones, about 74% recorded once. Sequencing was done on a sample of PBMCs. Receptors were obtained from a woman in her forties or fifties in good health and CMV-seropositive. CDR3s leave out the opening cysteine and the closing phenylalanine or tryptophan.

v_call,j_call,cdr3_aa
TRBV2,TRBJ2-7,ASSADRGGYEQY
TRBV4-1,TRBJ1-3,ASSQAAGGDTIY
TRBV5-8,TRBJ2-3,ASSLGRGGASDTQY
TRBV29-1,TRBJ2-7,SVDQLAGKTYEQY
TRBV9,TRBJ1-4,ASSVLGQFGEKLF
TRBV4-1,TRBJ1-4,ASSQDGGGYEKLF
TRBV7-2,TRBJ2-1,ASSHVWRGVPEQF
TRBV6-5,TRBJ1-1,AASPGNTEAF
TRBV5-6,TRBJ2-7,ASSLVGTSASYEQY
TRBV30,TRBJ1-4,AWRAPANEKLF
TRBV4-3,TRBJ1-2,ASSQGLRDSGT
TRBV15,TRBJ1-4,ATSRVTGTDEKLF
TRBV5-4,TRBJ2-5,ASSSIDSQETQY
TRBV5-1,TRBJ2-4,ASRERLAKNIQY
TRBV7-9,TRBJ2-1,SSSSPGLHNRHNEQF
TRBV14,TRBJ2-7,ASSQMGQGDEQY
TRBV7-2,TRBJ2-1,ASSLTLAGAVNEQF
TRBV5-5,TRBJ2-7,ASSPTGLYEQY
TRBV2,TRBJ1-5,ASSEGQGQPQH
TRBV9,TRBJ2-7,ASSGQGNSYEQY
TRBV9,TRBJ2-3,ASSVGGGGTDTQY
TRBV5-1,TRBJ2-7,ASSPGQGVTYEQY
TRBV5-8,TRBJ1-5,ASTGGNSNQPQH
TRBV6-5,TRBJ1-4,ASSRQGVGEKLF
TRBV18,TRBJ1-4,ARSPGQLSTNEKLF
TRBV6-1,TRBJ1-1,ASARWDTEAF
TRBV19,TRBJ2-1,ASSTRLAAYEQF
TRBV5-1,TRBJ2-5,ASSSSGGAEETQY
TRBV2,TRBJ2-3,ASSDLAGGVTDTQY
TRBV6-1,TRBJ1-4,ASSENNDIWKNEKLF
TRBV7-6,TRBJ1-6,ASSLSRPENSPLH
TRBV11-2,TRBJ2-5,ASSPPPSGETQY
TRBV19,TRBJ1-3,ASSRQGSGNTIY
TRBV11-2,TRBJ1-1,ASSLRFGDSMNTEAF
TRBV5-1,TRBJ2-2,ASSLLAGASSTGELF
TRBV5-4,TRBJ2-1,ASSRGPQGLGGYNEQF
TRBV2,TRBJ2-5,ASRFRGLQETQY
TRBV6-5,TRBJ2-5,ASSSSGGETQY
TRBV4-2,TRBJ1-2,ASSQGGANYGYT
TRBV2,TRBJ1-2,ASSEEADMGT
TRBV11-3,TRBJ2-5,ASSPGSLSETQY
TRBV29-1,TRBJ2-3,SVESRGTDTQY
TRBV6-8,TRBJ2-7,ASSYRDSGTYEQY
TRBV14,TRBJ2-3,ASSRGQGGTQY
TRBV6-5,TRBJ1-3,ATHSPGNTIY
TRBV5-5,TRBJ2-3,ASSLSLGGLNTDTQY
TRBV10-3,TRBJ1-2,AISEWKTGSYGYT
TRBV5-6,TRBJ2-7,ASSFSGTGVYRQY
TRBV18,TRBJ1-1,ASSPEVTEAF
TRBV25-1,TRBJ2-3,ASSGGTSGGADTQY
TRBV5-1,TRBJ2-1,ASSLGGSEQF
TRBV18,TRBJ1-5,ASSRGGDQPQH
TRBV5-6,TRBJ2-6,ASSLYRGPTGANVLT
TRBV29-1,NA,SAQGDSYEQY
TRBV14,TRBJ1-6,ASSQETATNSPLH
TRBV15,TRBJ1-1,ATSRGDTPRRTEAF
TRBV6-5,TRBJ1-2,ASSFAGGGGYT
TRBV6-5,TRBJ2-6,ASSTPDSGANVLT